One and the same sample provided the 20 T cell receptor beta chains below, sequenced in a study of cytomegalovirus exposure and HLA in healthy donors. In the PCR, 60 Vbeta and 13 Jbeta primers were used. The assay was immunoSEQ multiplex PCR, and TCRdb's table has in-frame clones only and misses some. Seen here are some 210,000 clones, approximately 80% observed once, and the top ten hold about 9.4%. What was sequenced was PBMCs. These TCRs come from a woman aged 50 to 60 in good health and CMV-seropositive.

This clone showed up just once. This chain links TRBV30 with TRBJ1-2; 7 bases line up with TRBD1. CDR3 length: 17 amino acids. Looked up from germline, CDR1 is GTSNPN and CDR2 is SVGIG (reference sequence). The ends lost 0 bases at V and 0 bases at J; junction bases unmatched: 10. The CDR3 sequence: CAWSVLFDQGANYGYTF. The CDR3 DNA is TGTGCCTGGAGTGTACTCTTTGATCAGGGGGCTAACTATGGCTACACCTTC.

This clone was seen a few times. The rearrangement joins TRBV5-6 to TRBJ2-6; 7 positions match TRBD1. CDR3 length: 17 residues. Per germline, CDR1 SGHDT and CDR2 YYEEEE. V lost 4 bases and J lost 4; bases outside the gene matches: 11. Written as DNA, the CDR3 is TGTGCCAGCAGCACCACAGGGGTAGGGGCCGGGGCCAACGTCCTGACTTTC. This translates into CASSTTGVGAGANVLTF.

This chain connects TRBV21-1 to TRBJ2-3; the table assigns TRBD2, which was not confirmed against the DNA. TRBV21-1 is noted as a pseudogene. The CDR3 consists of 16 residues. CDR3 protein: CASSKERHGSTDTQYF. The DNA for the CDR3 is TGTGCCAGCAGCAAAGAGCGCCACGGAAGCACAGATACGCAGTATTTT.

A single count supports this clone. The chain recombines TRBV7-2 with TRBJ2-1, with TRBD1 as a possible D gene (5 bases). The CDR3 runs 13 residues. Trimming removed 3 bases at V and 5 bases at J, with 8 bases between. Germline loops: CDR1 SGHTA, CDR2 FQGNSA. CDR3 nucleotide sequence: TGTGCCAGCAGCTTGGACATTAACAATGAGCAGTTCTTC. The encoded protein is CASSLDINNEQFF. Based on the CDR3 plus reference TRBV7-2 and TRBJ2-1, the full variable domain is GAGVSQSPSNKVTEKGKDVELRCDPISGHTALYWYRQSLGQGLEFLIYFQGNSAPDKSGLPSDRFSAERTGGSVSTLTIQRTQQEDSAVYLCASSLDINNEQFFGPGTRLTVL.

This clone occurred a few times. This CDR3 is CASSLLLGVDSPLHF. In DNA form, the CDR3 reads TGTGCCAGCAGCTTGTTGTTAGGGGTAGATTCACCCCTCCACTTT. The chain is built from TRBV5-5 and TRBJ1-6, with a possible D match to TRBD1 (5 bases). The CDR3 is 15 amino acids. Germline lookup yields CDR1 SGHKS and CDR2 YYEKEE (reference sequence). Between the trimmed V and J ends, which lost 1 base and 8 bases, there was a span of 13 bases.

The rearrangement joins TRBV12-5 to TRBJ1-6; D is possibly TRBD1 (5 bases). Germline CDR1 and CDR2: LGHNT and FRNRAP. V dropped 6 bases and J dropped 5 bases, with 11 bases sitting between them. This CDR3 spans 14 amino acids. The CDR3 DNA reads TGTGCTAGTGGCGCGGGACGGGATAATTCACCCCTCCACTTT. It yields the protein CASGAGRDNSPLHF.

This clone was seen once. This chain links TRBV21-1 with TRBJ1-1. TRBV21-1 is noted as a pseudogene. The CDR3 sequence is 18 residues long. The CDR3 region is CASSCFSQGSEGNTEAFF. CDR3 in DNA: TGTGCCAGCAGCTGCTTTTCTCAGGGTTCGGAGGGAAACACTGAAGCTTTCTTT.

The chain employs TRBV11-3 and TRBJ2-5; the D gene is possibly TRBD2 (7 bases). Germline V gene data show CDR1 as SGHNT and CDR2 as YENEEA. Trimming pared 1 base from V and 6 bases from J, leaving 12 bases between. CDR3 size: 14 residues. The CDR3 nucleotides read TGTGCCAGCAGCTTAGGATCGGGGGGCAAGACCCAGTACTTC. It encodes CASSLGSGGKTQYF.

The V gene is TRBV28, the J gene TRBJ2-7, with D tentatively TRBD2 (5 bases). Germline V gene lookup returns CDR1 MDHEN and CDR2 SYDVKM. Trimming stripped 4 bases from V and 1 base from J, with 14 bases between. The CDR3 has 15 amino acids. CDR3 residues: CASSSIRESSYEQYF. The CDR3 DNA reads TGTGCCAGCAGTTCCATAAGGGAGTCTTCCTACGAGCAGTACTTC.

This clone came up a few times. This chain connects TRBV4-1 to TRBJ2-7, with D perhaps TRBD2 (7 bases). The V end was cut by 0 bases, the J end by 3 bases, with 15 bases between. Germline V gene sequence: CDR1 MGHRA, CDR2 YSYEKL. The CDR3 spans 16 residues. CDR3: CASSQETGLGVYEQYF. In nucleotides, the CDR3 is TGCGCCAGCAGCCAAGAGACAGGACTAGGGGTCTACGAGCAGTACTTC.

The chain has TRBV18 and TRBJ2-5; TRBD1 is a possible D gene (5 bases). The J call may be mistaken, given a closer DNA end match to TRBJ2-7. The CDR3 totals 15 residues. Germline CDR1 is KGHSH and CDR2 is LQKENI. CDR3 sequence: CASSPTAREFGEQYF. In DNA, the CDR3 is TGTGCCAGCTCACCAACCGCCAGGGAATTCGGCGAGCAGTACTTC.

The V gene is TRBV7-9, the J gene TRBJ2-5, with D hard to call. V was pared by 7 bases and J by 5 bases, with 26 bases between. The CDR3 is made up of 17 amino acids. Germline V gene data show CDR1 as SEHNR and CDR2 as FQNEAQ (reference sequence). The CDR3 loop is CASTFKTSFRDVETQYF. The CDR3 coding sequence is TGTGCCAGCACCTTTAAAACGTCCTTTAGAGATGTGGAGACCCAGTACTTC.

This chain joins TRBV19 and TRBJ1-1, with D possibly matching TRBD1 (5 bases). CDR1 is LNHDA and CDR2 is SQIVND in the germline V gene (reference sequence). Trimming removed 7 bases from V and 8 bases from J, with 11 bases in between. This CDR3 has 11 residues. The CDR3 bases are TGTGCCAGTATAGAAAACAGGGAAGCTTTCTTT. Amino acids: CASIENREAFF.

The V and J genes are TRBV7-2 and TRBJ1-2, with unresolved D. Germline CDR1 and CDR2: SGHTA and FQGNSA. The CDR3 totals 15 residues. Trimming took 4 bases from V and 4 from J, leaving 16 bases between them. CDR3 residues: CASSSGPRKIYGYTF. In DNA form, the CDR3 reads TGTGCCAGCAGCTCGGGTCCGCGGAAAATCTATGGCTACACCTTC.

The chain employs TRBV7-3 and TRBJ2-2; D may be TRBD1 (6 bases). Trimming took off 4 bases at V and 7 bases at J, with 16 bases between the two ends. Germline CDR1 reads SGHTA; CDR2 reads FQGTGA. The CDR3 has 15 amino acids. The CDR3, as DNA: TGTGCCAGCAGCTCCCCCCCAGGGGAAGGCGGGGAGCTGTTTTTT. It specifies CASSSPPGEGGELFF.

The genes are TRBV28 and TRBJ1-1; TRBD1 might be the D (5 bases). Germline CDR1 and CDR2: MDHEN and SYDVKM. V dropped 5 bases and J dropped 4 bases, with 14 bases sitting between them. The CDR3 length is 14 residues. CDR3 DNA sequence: TGTGCCAGCAGTGTCGGAGGGGCCCCCACTGAAGCTTTCTTT. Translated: CASSVGGAPTEAFF.

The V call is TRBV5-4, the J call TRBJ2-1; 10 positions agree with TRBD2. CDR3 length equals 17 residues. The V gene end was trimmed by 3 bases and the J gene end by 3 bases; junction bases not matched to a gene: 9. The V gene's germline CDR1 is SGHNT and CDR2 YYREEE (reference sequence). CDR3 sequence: CASSSGLAVAYYNEQFF. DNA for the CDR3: TGTGCCAGCAGCTCAGGACTAGCGGTCGCCTACTACAATGAGCAGTTCTTC.

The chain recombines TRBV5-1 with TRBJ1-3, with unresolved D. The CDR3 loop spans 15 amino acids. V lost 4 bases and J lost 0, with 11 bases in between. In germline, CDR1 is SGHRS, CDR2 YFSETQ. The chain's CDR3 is CASSRDGDSGNTIYF. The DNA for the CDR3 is TGCGCCAGCAGCCGAGACGGGGACTCTGGAAACACCATATATTTT. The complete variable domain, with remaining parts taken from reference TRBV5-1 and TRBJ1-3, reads KAGVTQTPRYLIKTRGQQVTLSCSPISGHRSVSWYQQTPGQGLQFLFEYFSETQRNKGNFPGRFSGRQFSNSRSEMNVSTLELGDSALYLCASSRDGDSGNTIYFGEGSWLTVV.

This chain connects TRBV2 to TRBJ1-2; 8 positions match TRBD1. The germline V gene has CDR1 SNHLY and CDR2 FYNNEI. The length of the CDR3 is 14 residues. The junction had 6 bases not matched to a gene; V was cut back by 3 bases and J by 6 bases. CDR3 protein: CASSDWQGANGYTF. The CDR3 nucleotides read TGTGCCAGCAGTGATTGGCAGGGGGCTAATGGCTACACCTTC.

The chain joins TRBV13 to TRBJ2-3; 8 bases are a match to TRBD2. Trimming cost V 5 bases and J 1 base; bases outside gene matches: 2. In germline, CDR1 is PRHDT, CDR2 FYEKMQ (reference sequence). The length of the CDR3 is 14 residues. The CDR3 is CASSPTSGTDTQYF. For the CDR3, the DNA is TGTGCCAGCAGCCCGACTAGCGGCACAGATACGCAGTATTTT.